Given below is one T cell receptor beta chain in context. This clonotype has a handful of counts. Its target antigen remains unknown. The input lacks base qualities; no much larger clone sits a single base away. In the germline V gene, CDR1 corresponds to KGHSH and CDR2 to LQKENI. Including the terminal cysteine and phenylalanine, the CDR3 comprises 13 residues. Here the CDR3 DNA is all that survives: 39 bases in frame from base 1. V is trimmed back by 5 bases and J by 5 bases, and the junction contains 5 bases that no gene match accounts for. TCRdb records Illumina NovaSeq 6000 as the sequencer. TCRalpha and TCRbeta cDNA libraries were built by 5'RACE with constant-segment primers, adding sample barcodes and unique molecular identifiers. RNA was extracted from every sample with Trizol reagent. Libraries were amplified in two PCR steps, with a second sample barcode and Illumina TruSeq adapters added in the second step. The libraries were sequenced on an Illumina NovaSeq using 2 x 150 bp paired-end reads. The authors processed their data as follows. Reads were demultiplexed and collapsed into UMI-guided consensus sequences with migec v1.2.7. Using mixcr v2.1.11, UMI consensuses were aligned to TRA and TRB V and J templates and then assembled into clonotypes. A clonotype was counted as expanded or contracted only if both edgeR and NoisET called the change significant, with noise models trained on biological replicates. edgeR calls used a false discovery rate-adjusted p below 0.01 and a log2 fold-change threshold of 1. As an exploratory analysis of dynamics, max-normalized trajectories of the 1000 most abundant clonotypes were examined by PCA with hierarchical clustering. Each responding clone was given a CD4 or CD8 phenotype based on the CD4+ and CD8+ repertoires, which had been sequenced separately. TCRdb reworked the public reads: Q25 trimming with fastp, MiXCR clone assembly, productive beta chains retained. A single entry per CDR3 protein holds the most common genes and DNA from its merged rows. These V and J calls rely on TCRdb rather than the paper's analysis. The sample table contains around 130,000 distinct CDR3 sequences; only one count was recorded for approximately 6.2% of them. The ten most abundant clones make up under 2.5% of the sample.

Ficoll-Paque density gradient centrifugation was the method used to isolate PBMCs. The sample comes from a study of T-cell memory formation after mild COVID-19 (dated by TCRdb to the early 2020s). Regarding the complete study: Most TCR sequence clusters were specific to one of the two donors. In a couple of donors, T-cell clones that expanded and contracted after mild COVID-19 were followed by sequencing TCRalpha and TCRbeta repertoires longitudinally. Two young, previously healthy adult volunteers, one female and one male, were included in the cohort.

The study at large found these results: The study included only a couple of mild cases, and larger cohorts that include severe cases with pre-infection samples were judged to be necessary. Some responding clones were detected in pre-infection memory, which suggested that pre-existing cross-reactive memory T cells had joined the SARS-CoV-2 response. Clones contracting from day 15 to 85 had balanced CD4/CD8 phenotypes, while a second wave expanding from day 15 to 37 was biased towards CD4+. Whether the second-wave clones peaking on day 37 were SARS-CoV-2 specific was not confirmed. Contracting CD4+ clones were found mainly in CM and EM memory subsets, while CD8+ clones were enriched in EMRA.

The sequence joins TRBV18 to TRBJ2-7; TRBD2 matches 8 bases in the middle. Sequenced material: PBMCs or a T cell subset sorted from them (not recorded which). The clonotype was recovered from an adult woman who had mild COVID-19 (a few samples of this study predate the infection). The sample titles of this study are shuffled in the database, so cell type and time point are left out; the donor was told from shared clones. CDR3 region: CASSKAGGDEQYF. The DNA sequence follows: TGTGCCAGCTCAAAGGCGGGGGGCGACGAGCAGTACTTC.